This TCR beta chain was identified in a study of persistence of HIV-infected CD4 T cells. Lysates of CMV-infected fibroblasts at 10 ug/mL stimulated these cells. Sorting selected CD4+ T cells upregulating both CD40 ligand and CD69. The libraries were made with immunoSEQ version 4 in survey mode. Data came from immunoSEQ multiplex PCR; TCRdb stores just in-frame clones and leaves some out. The table includes approximately 19,000 clones, around 60% detected once. About this clone itself: Its antigen is not identified. Other nucleotide sequences from this sample produce the same CDR3.

Trimming left V 4 bases short and J 3 bases short, with 6 bases between. There are 11 residues in the CDR3. The germline gives CDR1 SQVTM, CDR2 ANQGSEA. The material sequenced was CD4+ T cells sorted from PBMCs after roughly 18-hour stimulation, taken from a patient who received antiretroviral therapy. The TCR was taken from an adult woman with HIV who was CMV-seropositive. J is TRBJ1-1 and V is TRBV29-1; no reliable D call. DNA for the CDR3: TGCAGCGTTGGTGGGGACACTGAAGCTTTCTTT. Translation: CSVGGDTEAFF.